The 30 T cell receptor beta chains in this list originate from one sample, sequenced in a study of T cells after yellow fever vaccination. TCRdb passed the 5' RACE reads through MiXCR, listing each CDR3 protein once. This sample carries some 250,000 distinct CDR3 sequences, 3.6% of them seen once, and the ten largest clones take approximately 18%. The sample was PBMCs, taken 15 days after the yellow fever booster vaccination. These receptors were collected from a man aged 18 to 29 who received the YFV17D yellow fever vaccine.

At least ten counts were recorded for this clonotype. V usage is TRBV5-1 and J usage is TRBJ2-7, with 11 positions matching TRBD1. CDR1 is SGHRS and CDR2 is YFSETQ in the germline V gene. CDR3 length: 16 residues. Unmatched junction bases numbered 11, after V lost 4 bases and J lost 5 bases. CDR3 in DNA: TGCGCCAGCAGCCCTAACATCGGGACAGGGGGAAACGAGCAGTACTTC. This encodes CASSPNIGTGGNEQYF.

At least ten counts were recorded for this clonotype. The chain is built from TRBV2 and TRBJ2-7; the D is unclear. Germline V CDR1 and CDR2: SNHLY, FYNNEI. Trimming removed 7 bases from V and 2 bases from J, with 9 bases in between. This CDR3 is built from 12 residues. The CDR3 bases are TGTGCCAGCACTTCCTCCACCTACGAGCAGTACGTC. This translates into CASTSSTYEQYV.

The sample holds many counts of this clonotype. This sequence joins TRBV5-5 and TRBJ1-6, with D possibly matching TRBD1 (5 bases). Germline CDR1 reads SGHKS; CDR2 reads YYEKEE (reference sequence). The CDR3 runs to 14 residues. The V gene lost 4 bases and the J gene lost 8 bases, with 13 bases spanning the gap. CDR3 DNA: TGTGCCAGCAGCCCCGGGACCTGGGATTCACCCCTCCACTTT. It encodes CASSPGTWDSPLHF.

This clonotype has a count of ten or more. The CDR3 DNA is TGCGCCAGCAGCGGAGAGACTGAAGCTTTCTTT. Protein: CASSGETEAFF. The chain combines TRBV5-1 with TRBJ1-1, with no clear D. The germline V and J ends were trimmed by 4 bases and 5 bases, with 6 bases remaining between them. Germline V gives CDR1 SGHRS, CDR2 YFSETQ. The CDR3 spans 11 residues. The full variable domain, its missing parts supplied by reference TRBV5-1 and TRBJ1-1, is KAGVTQTPRYLIKTRGQQVTLSCSPISGHRSVSWYQQTPGQGLQFLFEYFSETQRNKGNFPGRFSGRQFSNSRSEMNVSTLELGDSALYLCASSGETEAFFGQGTRLTVV.

This clonotype was counted many times. In DNA, the CDR3 is TGTGCCAGCTCACCGGTCACGGGCGCCCGGAACACTGAAGCTTTCTTT. Protein: CASSPVTGARNTEAFF. The chain has TRBV18 and TRBJ1-1; no clear D gene. V gave up 3 bases and J gave up 1 base, with 15 bases separating them. This CDR3 spans 16 amino acids. The germline CDR1 and CDR2 sequences are KGHSH and LQKENI.

This clonotype was counted many times. CDR3 sequence (DNA): TGTGCCAGCAGTTACTGGGTCAGGGCTACTGAAGCTTTCTTT. Amino acids: CASSYWVRATEAFF. The V call is TRBV6-6, the J call TRBJ1-1, with a weak D call TRBD1 (5 bases). The germline V gene encodes CDR1 MNHNY and CDR2 SVGAGI (reference sequence). V was trimmed by 1 base and J by 5 bases, leaving 11 bases between them. The CDR3 spans 14 residues.

There are many counts of this clonotype. The V and J genes are TRBV5-6 and TRBJ1-1; 8 bases match TRBD1. This CDR3 comprises 15 residues. Trimming took 1 base from V and 1 from J; bases not matched to a gene: 3. Per germline, CDR1 SGHDT and CDR2 YYEEEE. In DNA form, the CDR3 reads TGTGCCAGCAGCTTGCTCGGGACAGGGAACACTGAAGCTTTCTTT. Translated: CASSLLGTGNTEAFF.

This clonotype was detected ten times or more. The chain has TRBV24-1 and TRBJ1-4, with D perhaps TRBD1 (6 bases). This CDR3 has 15 residues. Germline values: CDR1 KGHDR, CDR2 SFDVKD. V gave up 0 bases and J gave up 2 bases, with 6 bases separating them. In DNA form, the CDR3 reads TGTGCCACCAGTGATTTGAGGGGGACTAATGAAAAACTGTTTTTT. Translation: CATSDLRGTNEKLFF.

This clonotype was seen ten or more times. J is TRBJ2-1 and V is TRBV20-1, with unresolved D. The length of the CDR3 is 11 residues. V was clipped by 1 base and J by 13 bases, with 11 bases between them. CDR1 DFQATT and CDR2 SNEGSKA come from the germline V gene (reference sequence). CDR3 amino acids: CSARGVQPQFF. In nucleotides, the CDR3 is TGCAGTGCTAGAGGGGTCCAACCACAGTTCTTC.

This clonotype was seen at least ten times. The chain recombines TRBV4-1 with TRBJ1-6, with D possibly matching TRBD1 (6 bases). CDR1 MGHRA and CDR2 YSYEKL come from the germline V gene. CDR3 length: 14 residues. V was trimmed by 7 bases and J by 7 bases, leaving 14 bases between them. CDR3 in DNA: TGCGCCAGCAAAGGGGGGACGGAGAATTCACCCCTCCACTTT. Its translation is CASKGGTENSPLHF.

This clonotype was counted many times. This chain uses TRBV7-2 with TRBJ2-5; D may correspond to TRBD1 or TRBD2 (5 bases each). The CDR3 sequence is 16 residues long. Trimming pared 4 bases from V and 10 bases from J, leaving 25 bases between. Per the germline V gene, CDR1 is SGHTA and CDR2 is FQGNSA. CDR3 nucleotides: TGTGCCAGCAGCTCCGGCCGATCACAGAGCCTTGGGGGCCAGTACTTC. Its protein is CASSSGRSQSLGGQYF.

This clonotype was seen many times. This chain links TRBV5-1 with TRBJ2-3, with 8 bases matching TRBD2. The CDR3 is 14 residues long. CDR1 and CDR2 from the germline V gene are SGHRS and YFSETQ. With V trimmed by 3 bases and J by 2 bases, 2 bases remained unmatched. The CDR3 region is CASSSGGPTDTQYF. Written as DNA, the CDR3 is TGCGCCAGCAGCTCGGGGGGGCCCACAGATACGCAGTATTTT.

This clonotype was found many times. This chain links TRBV5-1 with TRBJ2-1; D ambiguous. Germline V lookup: CDR1 SGHRS, CDR2 YFSETQ. The CDR3 loop spans 13 amino acids. The V and J ends lost 2 bases and 5 bases respectively, with 8 bases between them. This CDR3 reads CASSFAVDNEQFF. The DNA of the CDR3 is TGCGCCAGCAGCTTTGCAGTGGACAATGAGCAGTTCTTC.

This clonotype was recorded at least ten times. The chain is built from TRBV18 and TRBJ1-6; possible D gene TRBD1, 6 bases. The germline V gene has CDR1 KGHSH and CDR2 LQKENI. This CDR3 contains 16 residues. V gave up 5 bases and J gave up 10 bases, with 21 bases separating them. The CDR3 DNA follows: TGTGCCAGCTCAACGCGACAGGTTACGGCAGGATCACCCCTCCACTTT. It codes for CASSTRQVTAGSPLHF. The variable domain in full, with the rest retrieved from reference TRBV18 and TRBJ1-6, is NAGVMQNPRHLVRRRGQEARLRCSPMKGHSHVYWYRQLPEEGLKFMVYLQKENIIDESGMPKERFSAEFPKEGPSILRIQQVVRGDSAAYFCASSTRQVTAGSPLHFGNGTRLTVT.

This clonotype came up many times. Because it lacks the conserved phenylalanine or tryptophan at the end, this CDR3 is likely a read error. The DNA for the CDR3 is TGTGCCAGCAGTTTGGCCCTACGAGGGAACACTGAAGCTTTCTCT. It yields the protein CASSLALRGNTEAFS. This chain links TRBV27 with TRBJ1-1; D gene uncertain. V was clipped by 3 bases and J by 1 base, with 12 bases between them. CDR1 is MNHEY, CDR2 SMNVEV, per germline (reference sequence). This CDR3 has 15 amino acids.

This clonotype showed up many times. The chain is built from TRBV7-9 and TRBJ1-1, with 9 bases identical to TRBD1. Germline V lookup: CDR1 SEHNR, CDR2 FQNEAQ (reference sequence). J lost 5 bases, V lost 5 bases, and 6 bases had no gene match. The CDR3 is 14 amino acids. CDR3 region: CASSPGQGWTEAFF. The CDR3 nucleotides read TGTGCCAGCAGCCCAGGACAGGGGTGGACTGAAGCTTTCTTT. The full variable domain, in which reference TRBV7-9 and TRBJ1-1 provide the parts outside the CDR3, is DTGVSQNPRHKITKRGQNVTFRCDPISEHNRLYWYRQTLGQGPEFLTYFQNEAQLEKSRLLSDRFSAERPKGSFSTLEIQRTEQGDSAMYLCASSPGQGWTEAFFGQGTRLTVV.

This clonotype was observed at least ten times. This sequence joins TRBV7-3 and TRBJ2-1; 7 bases are shared with TRBD1. CDR1 and CDR2 (germline): SGHTA, FQGTGA. The CDR3 totals 13 residues. V trimming: 7 bases; J trimming: 5 bases; junction bases outside the gene matches: 5. The CDR3 DNA reads as TGTGCCAGCACCCAGGGACAGAACAATGAGCAGTTCTTC. The encoded protein is CASTQGQNNEQFF.

Ten or more counts support this clonotype. CDR3: CASGQGDYGYTF. CDR3 bases: TGTGCCAGCGGACAGGGTGACTATGGCTACACCTTC. The chain couples TRBV7-8 to TRBJ1-2; 8 bases are a match to TRBD1. Trimming cost V 8 bases and J 3 bases; bases outside gene matches: 2. The CDR3 is made up of 12 amino acids. In germline, CDR1 is SGHVS, CDR2 FQNEAQ.

This clonotype was seen many times. The chain couples TRBV7-9 to TRBJ2-1; 8 bases match TRBD1. The CDR3 covers 11 residues. The germline CDR1 and CDR2 sequences are SEHNR and FQNEAQ (reference sequence). Trimming took 5 bases from V and 12 from J; bases not matched to a gene: 3. The CDR3 spells CASSPGTGQFF. Here the CDR3 DNA reads TGTGCCAGCAGCCCGGGGACAGGGCAGTTCTTC.

This clonotype was seen many times. This chain links TRBV7-2 with TRBJ2-3; either TRBD1 or TRBD2 may fit D (6 bases each). Germline V gene lookup returns CDR1 SGHTA and CDR2 FQGNSA. CDR3 length: 14 amino acids. Between the trimmed V and J ends, which lost 9 bases and 6 bases, there was a span of 19 bases. CDR3 DNA sequence: TGTGCCAGTAGCCGGAGGGGGGCCCCGGATACGCAGTATTTT. Amino acid sequence: CASSRRGAPDTQYF.

This clonotype has at least ten counts. This chain connects TRBV5-1 to TRBJ2-2; 7 positions match TRBD1. Germline lookup yields CDR1 SGHRS and CDR2 YFSETQ. This CDR3 has 19 amino acids. Trimming at V came to 4 bases and at J to 0 bases, leaving 15 bases not matched to a gene. Here the CDR3 reads CASSTQTSGGRTNTGELFF. CDR3 DNA: TGCGCCAGCAGCACGCAAACTTCAGGGGGACGAACGAACACCGGGGAGCTGTTTTTT.

This clonotype appeared many times. The genes are TRBV29-1 and TRBJ2-7; TRBD2 aligns across 10 bases. This CDR3 has 12 amino acids. The junction had 3 bases not matched to a gene; V was cut back by 7 bases and J by 3 bases. Germline-derived CDR1 and CDR2 are SQVTM and ANQGSEA. DNA of the CDR3: TGCAGCGCCCGGACTAGCGGCTACGAGCAGTACTTC. Translated, it gives CSARTSGYEQYF.

CDR3 amino acids: CSVGDRGPRGEAFF. CDR3 in DNA: TGCAGCGTTGGGGACAGGGGGCCCCGGGGTGAAGCTTTCTTT. The chain has TRBV29-1 and TRBJ1-1, with TRBD1 matching 12 bases. CDR1 is SQVTM, CDR2 ANQGSEA, per germline. Trimming at V came to 4 bases and at J to 7 bases, leaving 7 bases not matched to a gene. This CDR3 comprises 14 residues.

Here the CDR3 reads CASSKGQPLGETQYF. CDR3 DNA sequence: TGTGCCAGTAGTAAGGGACAGCCACTGGGGGAGACCCAGTACTTC. This rearrangement joins TRBV19 to TRBJ2-5; TRBD1 matches 7 bases. The CDR3 has 15 amino acids. Germline CDR1 is LNHDA and CDR2 is SQIVND (reference sequence). Unmatched junction bases numbered 10, after V lost 4 bases and J lost 5 bases. Based on the CDR3 plus reference TRBV19 and TRBJ2-5, the full variable domain is DGGITQSPKYLFRKEGQNVTLSCEQNLNHDAMYWYRQDPGQGLRLIYYSQIVNDFQKGDIAEGYSVSREKKESFPLTVTSAQKNPTAFYLCASSKGQPLGETQYFGPGTRLLVL.

V usage is TRBV7-2 and J usage is TRBJ2-7, with 11 bases that match TRBD1. The V gene's germline CDR1 is SGHTA and CDR2 FQGNSA. V dropped 5 bases and J dropped 4; count of bases not matched to a gene: 7. The CDR3 contains 15 residues. As DNA, the CDR3 is TGTGCCAGCAGCAAGAACGGACAGGGGGCATACGAGCAGTACTTC. It specifies CASSKNGQGAYEQYF.

The chain links TRBV3-1 to TRBJ1-2, with unresolved D. Germline V lookup: CDR1 LGHDT, CDR2 YNNKEL (reference sequence). CDR3 length equals 15 residues. V was clipped by 2 bases and J by 6 bases, with 16 bases between them. Here the CDR3 reads CASSQKPLTRNGYTF. Here the CDR3 DNA reads TGTGCCAGCAGCCAAAAGCCCCTAACGAGGAATGGCTACACCTTC. Full variable domain (missing parts from reference TRBV3-1 and TRBJ1-2): DTAVSQTPKYLVTQMGNDKSIKCEQNLGHDTMYWYKQDSKKFLKIMFSYNNKELIINETVPNRFSPKSPDKAHLNLHINSLELGDSAVYFCASSQKPLTRNGYTFGSGTRLTVV.

This clonotype occurred many times. This chain connects TRBV25-1 to TRBJ1-2; a weak D match, TRBD1 (5 bases). This CDR3 is 14 amino acids long. Germline lookup yields CDR1 MGHDK and CDR2 SYGVNS. V gave up 6 bases and J gave up 6 bases, with 17 bases separating them. The CDR3 reads CASRPTRDVDGYTF. The DNA for the CDR3 is TGTGCCAGCAGACCGACCAGGGATGTGGATGGCTACACCTTC.

This clonotype was found many times. The chain joins TRBV6-6 to TRBJ2-7; D gene uncertain. This CDR3 comprises 13 residues. Trimming pared 4 bases from V and 1 base from J, leaving 8 bases between. Germline assignment: CDR1 MNHNY and CDR2 SVGAGI (reference sequence). The CDR3, as DNA: TGTGCCAGCAGTTCGGCCGATTCCTACGAGCAGTACGTC. It yields the protein CASSSADSYEQYV.

In its sample, this clonotype was seen many times. The V call is TRBV7-2, the J call TRBJ1-5; TRBD1 matches at 11 bases. V shed 3 bases and J 2 bases; nucleotides not matched to a gene: 3. CDR1 is SGHTA, CDR2 FQGNSA, per germline. The CDR3 totals 16 residues. The CDR3 region is CASSFGDRGGNQPQHF. CDR3 nucleotides: TGTGCCAGCAGCTTCGGGGACAGGGGGGGCAATCAGCCCCAGCATTTT.

This clonotype was found many times. The chain has TRBV5-1 and TRBJ2-1; D may be TRBD1 or TRBD2 (6 bases each). The germline gives CDR1 SGHRS, CDR2 YFSETQ. Trimming removed 3 bases from V and 7 bases from J, with 8 bases in between. The CDR3 extends over 12 amino acids. CDR3 sequence reads: CASSWGANEQFF. CDR3 coding DNA: TGCGCCAGCAGCTGGGGGGCTAATGAGCAGTTCTTC.